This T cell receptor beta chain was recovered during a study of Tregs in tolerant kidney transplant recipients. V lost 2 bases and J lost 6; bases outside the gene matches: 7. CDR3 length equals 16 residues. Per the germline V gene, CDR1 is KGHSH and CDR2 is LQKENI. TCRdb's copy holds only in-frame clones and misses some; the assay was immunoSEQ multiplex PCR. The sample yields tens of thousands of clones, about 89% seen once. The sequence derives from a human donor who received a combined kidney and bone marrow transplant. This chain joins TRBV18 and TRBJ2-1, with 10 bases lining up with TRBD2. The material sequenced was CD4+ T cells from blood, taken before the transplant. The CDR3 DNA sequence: TGTGCCAGCTCACCAATTAGGACTAGCGGCCCCAATGAGCAGTTCTTC. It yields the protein CASSPIRTSGPNEQFF.